The 24 T cell receptor beta chains below were found in one sample sequenced in a study of tumor-infiltrating lymphocytes in glioblastoma multiforme. TCR beta libraries were built from RNA through three nested multiplex PCR rounds using modified ARM-PCR. TCRdb called the multiplex PCR reads again in MiXCR, with one record for every CDR3 protein. The sample lists 8,000 to 10,000 distinct CDR3 sequences; roughly 66% were seen once. The material sequenced was brain tumor tissue. The receptors were sampled from a male donor with glioblastoma.

The chain employs TRBV4-1 and TRBJ2-1; D is possibly TRBD2 (6 bases). V gave up 3 bases and J gave up 10 bases, with 13 bases separating them. In germline, CDR1 is MGHRA, CDR2 YSYEKL. CDR3 length: 13 residues. Here the CDR3 DNA reads TGCGCCAGCAGCCAGGTATCGGGGGAAGAGCAGTTCTTC. It yields the protein CASSQVSGEEQFF.

The V gene is TRBV6-5, the J gene TRBJ2-1; unclear D gene. The CDR3 has 15 residues. Trimming took off 6 bases at V and 4 bases at J, with 16 bases between the two ends. The germline V gene encodes CDR1 MNHEY and CDR2 SVGAGI. The CDR3 is CASSLLTRKYNEQFF. The CDR3, as DNA: TGTGCCAGCAGCCTACTAACGCGGAAGTACAATGAGCAGTTCTTC.

The chain links TRBV10-3 to TRBJ2-7; D possibly corresponds to TRBD1 (5 bases). The CDR3 consists of 12 residues. Trimming stripped 3 bases from V and 6 bases from J, with 9 bases between. Germline V gives CDR1 ENHRY, CDR2 SYGVKD. The CDR3 coding sequence is TGTGCCATCAGTGAAAGGGGTGGCGAGCAGTACTTC. This sequence encodes CAISERGGEQYF.

The chain carries TRBV5-6 and TRBJ1-1; 7 bases line up with TRBD1. The CDR3 has 14 residues. Looked up from germline, CDR1 is SGHDT and CDR2 is YYEEEE. V shed 3 bases and J 0 bases; nucleotides not matched to a gene: 2. The CDR3 region has the DNA TGTGCCAGCAGCTGGGGACAGTTGAACACTGAAGCTTTCTTT. It encodes CASSWGQLNTEAFF. The full variable domain, completed using reference TRBV5-6 and TRBJ1-1, is DAGVTQSPTHLIKTRGQQVTLRCSPKSGHDTVSWYQQALGQGPQFIFQYYEEEERQRGNFPDRFSGHQFPNYSSELNVNALLLGDSALYLCASSWGQLNTEAFFGQGTRLTVV.

Concerning this clonotype: Being one base from a much bigger clone, this may be a read error. The J gene is TRBJ2-7, the V gene TRBV7-9; D gene ambiguous. CDR3 size: 13 residues. From germline, CDR1 is SEHNR and CDR2 FQNEAQ (reference sequence). CDR3 sequence reads: CASSPPRVYDQYF. As DNA, the CDR3 is TGTGCCAGCAGCCCCCCACGCGTCTACGATCAGTACTTC.

Of note for this clonotype: The conserved phenylalanine or tryptophan is not found at the CDR3 terminus, so this likely reflects a read error. The chain is built from TRBV6-1 and TRBJ1-5; 9 positions match TRBD1. CDR1 MNHNS and CDR2 SASEGT come from the germline V gene. CDR3 length equals 13 residues. The CDR3 region has the DNA TGTTCCAGCAGCTGGGACAGGGATCAGCCCCAGCATTCT. As protein: CSSSWDRDQPQHS.

The V gene is TRBV6-1, the J gene TRBJ2-6; TRBD1 or TRBD2 may be the D gene (5 bases each). V lost 9 bases and J lost 0, with 27 bases in between. The CDR3 contains 20 residues. Germline CDR1 MNHNS, CDR2 SASEGT. This CDR3 reads CARLYDPFSGASSGANVLTF. DNA of the CDR3: TGTGCCAGACTTTACGACCCCTTCTCCGGGGCCAGCTCTGGGGCCAACGTCCTGACTTTC.

Worth noting for this clonotype: A clone one base away is much larger, so this may be a read error. V gene TRBV11-1 combines with J gene TRBJ1-1; no reliable D call. The CDR3 has 13 residues. CDR1 is SGHAT, CDR2 FQDESV, per germline (reference sequence). V lost 1 base and J 4 bases, leaving 7 bases between the germline ends. The CDR3 protein is CASSLGPLTEAFF. The CDR3 DNA reads as TGTGCCAGCAGCTTAGGGCCTCTCACTGAAGCTTTCTTT.

With respect to this clonotype: Compared with germline, one end of the junction differs, possibly owing to a read error. The chain couples TRBV6-5 to TRBJ1-5; D unclear. This CDR3 spans 12 amino acids. The germline V gene has CDR1 MNHEY and CDR2 SVGAGI. As DNA, the CDR3 is TGTGCCAGCAGCTCTAGCACTCAGCCCCAGCATTTT. Translating gives CASSSSTQPQHF.

This clonotype was observed a handful of times. This chain's CDR3 is CASSLFSGQGGNEQFF. DNA for the CDR3: TGTGCCAGCAGCTTATTCTCCGGACAGGGGGGGAATGAGCAGTTCTTC. The V call is TRBV11-2, the J call TRBJ2-1, with TRBD1 identical over 10 bases. The CDR3 length is 16 residues. Germline V gene lookup returns CDR1 SGHAT and CDR2 FQNNGV. V was clipped by 2 bases and J by 7 bases; unmatched bases: 8.

The chain is built from TRBV29-1 and TRBJ2-7, with 7 bases fitting TRBD2. Per the germline V gene, CDR1 is SQVTM and CDR2 is ANQGSEA. The CDR3 sequence is 13 residues long. After removal of 3 bases from V and 6 bases from J, the junction contained 8 bases not matched to a gene. In nucleotides, the CDR3 is TGCAGCGTTGAGGCGAGCGGGATGGGCGAGCAGTACTTC. This gives the protein CSVEASGMGEQYF.

With respect to this clonotype: A much larger clonotype is one base distant, so this may be a read error. Because it lacks the conserved phenylalanine or tryptophan at the end, this CDR3 is likely a read error. This chain joins TRBV4-1 and TRBJ1-2; 7 nucleotides align to TRBD1. The trim removed 0 bases at V and 4 bases at J, leaving 8 bases unmatched. CDR3 length: 16 residues. Germline CDR1 and CDR2: MGHRA and YSYEKL. The chain's CDR3 is CASSQDQYRGSYGYTL. The DNA for the CDR3 is TGCGCCAGCAGCCAAGATCAATACAGGGGAAGCTATGGCTACACCTTA.

This clonotype was found a few times. V and J are TRBV6-5 and TRBJ1-3; D perhaps matches TRBD1 (6 bases). CDR3 length equals 17 residues. Trimming took off 6 bases at V and 2 bases at J, with 20 bases between the two ends. The germline gives CDR1 MNHEY, CDR2 SVGAGI. CDR3 sequence (DNA): TGTGCCAGCAGCTACAACCCGCCCGGGGGGCCTGGAAACACCATATATTTT. It translates to CASSYNPPGGPGNTIYF.

This clonotype was seen a handful of times. The chain links TRBV10-3 to TRBJ1-1, with 9 bases fitting TRBD1. J gave up 3 bases and V 6 bases, and 17 bases lay outside the gene matches. Germline V gene data show CDR1 as ENHRY and CDR2 as SYGVKD. CDR3 length: 18 amino acids. CDR3 sequence: CAIRVKGQGFGFDTEAFF. Written as DNA, the CDR3 is TGTGCCATCAGAGTAAAGGGACAGGGTTTCGGTTTTGACACTGAAGCTTTCTTT.

On this clonotype itself: The junction departs from the called germline gene at one end, perhaps through a read error. The chain employs TRBV24-1 and TRBJ2-7, with a tentative D call TRBD2 (5 bases). Germline CDR1 is KGHDR and CDR2 is SFDVKD. This CDR3 contains 14 residues. The chain's CDR3 is CATSERYSPDEQYF. CDR3 sequence (DNA): TGCGCCACCAGTGAGCGGTACAGCCCGGACGAGCAGTACTTC.

A note on this clonotype: Mismatch with germline at one junction end may stem from a read error. This chain connects TRBV10-3 to TRBJ1-1; TRBD1 matches 8 bases. This CDR3 has 14 amino acids. Germline assignment: CDR1 ENHRY and CDR2 SYGVKD. CDR3 bases: TGTGCAATCAGTTCGGACAGGGAGAACACTGAAGCTTTCTTT. Translated: CAISSDRENTEAFF.

V and J are TRBV20-1 and TRBJ2-1, with D perhaps assigned TRBD1 or TRBD2 (6 bases each). Germline CDR1 DFQATT, CDR2 SNEGSKA (reference sequence). The CDR3 consists of 14 residues. V shed 0 bases and J shed 8 bases, with 14 bases lying between them. The CDR3 DNA reads TGCAGTGCTAGAGAAGAGGGGGGACATCATGAGCAGTTCTTC. This encodes CSAREEGGHHEQFF.

By share, this clonotype ranks as medium-sized. J is TRBJ2-7 and V is TRBV20-1; D possibly corresponds to TRBD1 (5 bases). Deletions cut 4 bases from V and 3 bases from J, with 10 bases between. The CDR3 length is 12 residues. CDR1 is DFQATT and CDR2 is SNEGSKA in the germline V gene (reference sequence). CDR3 nucleotides: TGCAGTGCTAACGATCAGGGCTACGAGCAGTACTTC. Translating gives CSANDQGYEQYF.

By its share, this clonotype is medium-sized. The chain uses TRBV6-5 and TRBJ2-3, with 7 positions matching TRBD1. Germline V gene data show CDR1 as MNHEY and CDR2 as SVGAGI. This CDR3 region has 14 residues. V lost 6 bases to trimming and J lost 1 base; unmatched junction nucleotides: 4. CDR3 bases: TGTGCCAGCAGCTACAGGGGAGGCACAGATACGCAGTATTTT. It encodes CASSYRGGTDTQYF.

The rearrangement joins TRBV6-5 to TRBJ2-3; 9 nucleotides match TRBD1. V shed 6 bases, J shed 1 base, and the junction held 5 bases outside the gene matches. Per germline, CDR1 MNHEY and CDR2 SVGAGI. This CDR3 contains 15 residues. The CDR3 DNA is TGTGCCAGCAGAAACCGGGACAGGGGCACAGATACGCAGTATTTT. This encodes CASRNRDRGTDTQYF.

This clonotype was counted at least ten times. The chain couples TRBV11-2 to TRBJ2-5, with D unresolved. Trimming took off 5 bases at V and 14 bases at J, with 21 bases between the two ends. In germline, CDR1 is SGHAT, CDR2 FQNNGV. This CDR3 contains 13 residues. CDR3 coding DNA: TGTGCCAGCAGCCCAACTACAGCATACTACTGTTACTTC. Amino acids: CASSPTTAYYCYF.

On this clonotype itself: Mismatch with germline at one junction end may stem from a read error. The chain has TRBV11-2 and TRBJ2-2, with D hard to call. The CDR3 consists of 16 residues. The V gene's germline CDR1 is SGHAT and CDR2 FQNNGV. DNA of the CDR3: TGTGCCAGCAACTTAAATAGCTGGGGTAGAACCGGGGAGCTGTTTTTT. Its translation is CASNLNSWGRTGELFF.

A note on this clonotype: At one end the junction does not follow the germline gene, possibly because of a read error. The V call is TRBV7-9, the J call TRBJ1-6; D gene ambiguous. This CDR3 comprises 12 residues. Germline CDR1 reads SEHNR; CDR2 reads FQNEAQ (reference sequence). The CDR3 DNA reads TGTGCCAGCGTCAGTTGGAATTCACCCCTCCGCTTT. This encodes CASVSWNSPLRF.

The CDR3 loop reads CASSYPPGGEVNTGELFF. As DNA, the CDR3 is TGTGCCAGCAGTTACCCCCCCGGAGGGGAGGTTAACACCGGGGAGCTGTTTTTT. V is TRBV6-5 and J is TRBJ2-2, with a tentative D call TRBD2 (6 bases). CDR3 length equals 18 residues. CDR1 is MNHEY, CDR2 SVGAGI, per germline. Trimming pared 2 bases from V and 2 bases from J, leaving 18 bases between.